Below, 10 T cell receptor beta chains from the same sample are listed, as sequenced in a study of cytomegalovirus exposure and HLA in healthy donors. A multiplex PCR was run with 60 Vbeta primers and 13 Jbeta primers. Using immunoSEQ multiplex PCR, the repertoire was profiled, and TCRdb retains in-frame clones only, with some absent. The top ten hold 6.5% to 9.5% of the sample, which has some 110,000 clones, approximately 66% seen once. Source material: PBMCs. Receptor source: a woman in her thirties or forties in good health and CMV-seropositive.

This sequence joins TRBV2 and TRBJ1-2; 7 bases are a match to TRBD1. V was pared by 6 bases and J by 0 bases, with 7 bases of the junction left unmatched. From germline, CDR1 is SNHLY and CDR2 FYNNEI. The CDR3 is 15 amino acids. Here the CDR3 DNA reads TGTGCCAGCAGAGATGGGACAGTTCCTAACTATGGCTACACCTTC. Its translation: CASRDGTVPNYGYTF.

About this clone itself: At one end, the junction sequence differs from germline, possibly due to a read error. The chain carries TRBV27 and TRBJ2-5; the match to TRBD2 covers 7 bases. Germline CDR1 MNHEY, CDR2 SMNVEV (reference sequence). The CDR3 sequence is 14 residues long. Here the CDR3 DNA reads TGTGCCAGCAGTTTTATGGGGGGAGGGGAGACCCGGTACTTC. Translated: CASSFMGGGETRYF.

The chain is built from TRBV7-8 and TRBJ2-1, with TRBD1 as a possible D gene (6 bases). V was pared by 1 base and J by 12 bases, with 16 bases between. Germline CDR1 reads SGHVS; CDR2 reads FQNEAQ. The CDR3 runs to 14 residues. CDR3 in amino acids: CASSLGWSGDRQFF. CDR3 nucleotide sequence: TGTGCCAGCAGCTTAGGCTGGTCAGGGGATCGGCAGTTCTTC.

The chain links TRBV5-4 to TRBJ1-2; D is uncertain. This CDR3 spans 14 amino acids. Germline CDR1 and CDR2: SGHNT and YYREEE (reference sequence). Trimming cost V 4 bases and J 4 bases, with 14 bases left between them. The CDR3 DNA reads TGTGCCAGCAGCGTGGACCTTATCAGCTATGGCTACACCTTC. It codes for CASSVDLISYGYTF.

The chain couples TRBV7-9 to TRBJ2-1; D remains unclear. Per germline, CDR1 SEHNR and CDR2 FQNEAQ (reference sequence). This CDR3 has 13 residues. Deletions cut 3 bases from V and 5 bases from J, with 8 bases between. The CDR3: CASSLHSNNEQFF. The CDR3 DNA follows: TGTGCCAGCAGCTTGCACAGTAACAATGAGCAGTTCTTC.

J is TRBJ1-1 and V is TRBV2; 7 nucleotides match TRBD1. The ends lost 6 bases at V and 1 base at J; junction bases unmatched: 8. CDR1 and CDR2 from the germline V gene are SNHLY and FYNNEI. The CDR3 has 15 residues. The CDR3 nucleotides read TGTGCCAGCAGGCACCGGGACAGAGAGAACACTGAAGCTTTCTTT. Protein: CASRHRDRENTEAFF.

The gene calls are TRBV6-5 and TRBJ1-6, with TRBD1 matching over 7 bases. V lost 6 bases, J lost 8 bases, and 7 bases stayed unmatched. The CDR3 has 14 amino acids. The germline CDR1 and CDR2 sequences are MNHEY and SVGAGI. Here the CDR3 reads CASRLGGGYSPLHF. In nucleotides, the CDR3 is TGTGCCAGCAGACTAGGGGGCGGTTATTCACCCCTCCACTTT.

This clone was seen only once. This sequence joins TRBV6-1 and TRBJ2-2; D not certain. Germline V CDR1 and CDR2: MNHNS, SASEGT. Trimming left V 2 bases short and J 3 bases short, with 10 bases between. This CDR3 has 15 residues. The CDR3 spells CASSETAPYTGELFF. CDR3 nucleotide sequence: TGTGCCAGCAGTGAAACAGCCCCGTACACCGGGGAGCTGTTTTTT.

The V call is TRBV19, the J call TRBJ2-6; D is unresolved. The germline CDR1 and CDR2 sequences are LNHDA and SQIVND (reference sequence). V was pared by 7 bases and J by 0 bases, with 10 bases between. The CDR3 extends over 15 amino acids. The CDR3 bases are TGTGCCAGTATCGCTACTCGCTCTGGGGCCAACGTCCTGACTTTC. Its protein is CASIATRSGANVLTF.

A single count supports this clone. The CDR3 sequence: CASSIFGDRVWDNEQFF. CDR3 DNA sequence: TGTGCCAGCAGCATTTTTGGAGACAGGGTATGGGACAATGAGCAGTTCTTC. This rearrangement joins TRBV7-9 to TRBJ2-1; TRBD1 matches at 7 bases. From germline, CDR1 is SEHNR and CDR2 FQNEAQ (reference sequence). Germline trimming cut 5 bases from V and 5 bases from J; bases unmatched to any gene: 15. The CDR3 totals 17 residues.